This T cell receptor (beta chain) was recovered during a study of preoperative IRX-2 immunotherapy in early breast cancer (dated by TCRdb to about 2019). The library was built by means of the immunoSEQ multiplex PCR assay. Not all clones reach the TCRdb copy of this immuneACCESS table, which keeps in-frame sequences only. Checked studies attribute under half of the gap to unresolved V genes and leave the rest unexplained. In this sample the table shows more than 30,000 clones, nearly 90% of which occur a single time. The ten biggest clones cover 1.5% to 2% of the sample. Its CDR3 holds 14 amino acids, cysteine through phenylalanine. The kept DNA is CDR3 alone, 42 bases in frame from the first base. From the germline V gene, CDR1 is SGHNT and CDR2 is YENEEA. Unmatched junction bases come to 3, with V trimmed by 3 bases and J by 6 bases. Reading the label with the study, this specimen's treatment or condition is: preoperative locoregional IRX-2 cytokine immunotherapy. The samples were obtained from a phase Ib study that tested preoperative, locoregional IRX-2 cytokine immunotherapy meant to prime immune responses. Donors were patients with early-stage breast cancer who received IRX-2 before surgery.

As for this clone: The antigen it recognizes is unknown. It has no much larger one-base neighbor in the sample; base qualities were not kept.

The TCR comes from a human donor with breast cancer. The sequence is built from TRBV11-3 and TRBJ2-2, and 8 junctional nucleotides match TRBD2. Material: tumor tissue, obtained after IRX-2 immunotherapy. The base sequence is TGTGCCAGCAGCTTTAGCGGGGTAGCCGGGGAGCTGTTTTTT. Translated, this gives CASSFSGVAGELFF.